This TCR beta chain was retrieved from a study of T cell responses to AZD1222 COVID-19 vaccine. Study-wide findings and caveats: Unmutated regions of variants are reportedly targeted by nearly half of spike-specific TCRs. Most donors were white British and more were female, and clonal diversity was possibly underestimated. No repertoire was sampled before or during the peak T cell response, only after it.

Clones were sequenced by immunoSEQ multiplex PCR, and TCRdb holds only the in-frame ones, with some missing. The profile shows about 140,000 clones, 88% of them singletons. With regard to this clone: Its antigen is unknown.

This material consisted of peripheral blood, taken 28 days after the second AZD1222 dose. The receptor was derived from an adult who received the AZD1222 COVID-19 vaccine.

The CDR3 sequence: CASSSHTDTQYF. CDR3 sequence (DNA): TGTGCCAGCAGTTCCCACACAGATACGCAGTATTTT. The V and J genes are TRBV6-6 and TRBJ2-3; D not resolved. The V gene lost 4 bases and the J gene lost 2 bases, with 4 bases spanning the gap. Germline CDR1 MNHNY, CDR2 SVGAGI (reference sequence). There are 12 residues in the CDR3.